A single sample is the source of the 6 T cell receptor beta chains below, sequenced in a study of tumor and adjacent non-tumor tissue in lung cancer. Three rounds of nested PCR, following a modified ARM-PCR protocol, produced the TCRbeta library. In TCRdb, the multiplex PCR reads were re-called with MiXCR into one record per CDR3 protein. Of about 85,000 distinct CDR3 sequences in the sample, about three fifths were seen once. RNA was extracted from bulk tissue without any cell sorting. The sample was lung tumor tissue. Receptors originate from a man between 65 and 85 years old with non-small cell lung cancer.

Comment on this clonotype: One base away lies a much larger clone, so this may be a sequencing read error. This rearrangement joins TRBV20-1 to TRBJ1-5, with 7 bases lining up with TRBD1. Germline V gene sequence: CDR1 DFQATT, CDR2 SNEGSKA (reference sequence). The CDR3 is 14 residues long. The CDR3 loop reads CSARGGTENQPRHF. DNA of the CDR3: TGCAGTGCTAGGGGGGGGACAGAAAATCAGCCCCGGCATTTT.

Comment on this clonotype: Germline is not matched at one junction end, which may reflect a read error. The rearrangement joins TRBV6-5 to TRBJ1-4; TRBD1 might be the D (6 bases). The CDR3 runs to 16 residues. CDR1 is MNHEY and CDR2 is SVGAGI in the germline V gene. The CDR3: CACSYYPDRFNEKLFF. CDR3 nucleotides: TGTGCCTGCAGTTACTACCCGGACAGATTCAACGAAAAACTGTTTTTT.

Here the CDR3 reads CALRGPPSPLHF. CDR3 bases: TGTGCCTTGCGTGGGCCTCCATCACCCCTCCACTTT. This chain connects TRBV30 to TRBJ1-6; D is unclear. Trimming pared 7 bases from V and 10 bases from J, leaving 14 bases between. This CDR3 has 12 amino acids. CDR1 is GTSNPN, CDR2 SVGIG, per germline (reference sequence).

V is TRBV20-1 and J is TRBJ2-7; D gene ambiguous. The CDR3 is made up of 11 amino acids. In germline, CDR1 is DFQATT, CDR2 SNEGSKA (reference sequence). V shed 0 bases and J shed 4 bases, with 4 bases lying between them. CDR3 sequence (DNA): TGCAGTGCTAGAGATACGTACGAGCAGTACTTC. Residues: CSARDTYEQYF.

This clonotype was recorded a few times. This is likely a read error, given that the CDR3 carries no conserved phenylalanine or tryptophan at its end. The chain recombines TRBV10-3 with TRBJ2-7, with 13 bases matching TRBD2. The germline CDR1 and CDR2 sequences are ENHRY and SYGVKD. J was trimmed by 3 bases and V by 5 bases; bases with no gene match: 1. The CDR3 runs 14 residues. The CDR3 protein is CAISRTSGSYEQYI. The CDR3 bases are TGTGCCATCAGTCGGACTAGCGGGAGCTACGAGCAGTACATC.

This clonotype was observed many times. This rearrangement joins TRBV12-3 or TRBV12-4 to TRBJ2-3; D not resolved. This CDR3 region has 14 residues. Trimming shortened V by 6 bases and J by 6 bases, and 16 bases separated the two germline ends. Written as DNA, the CDR3 is TGTGCCAGCAGGAGCTCGGCCCGGGCGGATACGCAGTATTTT. This encodes CASRSSARADTQYF.